The text below deals with one T cell receptor (beta chain). How the authors handled the data: Amplified reference gene primers provided the basis for estimating nucleated cell counts. The data were produced by immunoSEQ multiplex PCR, yet TCRdb's version contains in-frame clones alone and is incomplete. The D gene and trimming were derived from the DNA, and the V and J assignments and clone size from that table. Of approximately 160,000 clones in the sample, about 90% were seen once. This sample was included in a study of blood T cell repertoires in COVID-19. Study context: Samples taken during acute and convalescent COVID-19 were collected in the United States, Italy and Spain. PBMCs, B-cell-depleted T cells, or T cells provided the cDNA or gDNA that made up the material.

V dropped 5 bases and J dropped 5; count of bases not matched to a gene: 9. The germline V gene encodes CDR1 SGHTA and CDR2 FQGNSA. There are 15 residues in the CDR3. The sequenced material came from peripheral blood. The receptor was isolated from a woman aged 70-85 years with acute or convalescent COVID-19. The V call is TRBV7-2, the J call TRBJ1-3; 7 positions agree with TRBD1. CDR3 sequence: CASSPGLGGRNTIYF. The CDR3 region has the DNA TGTGCCAGCAGCCCAGGTTTAGGGGGCAGAAACACCATATATTTT. Full variable domain (rest looked up from reference TRBV7-2 and TRBJ1-3): GAGVSQSPSNKVTEKGKDVELRCDPISGHTALYWYRQSLGQGLEFLIYFQGNSAPDKSGLPSDRFSAERTGGSVSTLTIQRTQQEDSAVYLCASSPGLGGRNTIYFGEGSWLTVV.